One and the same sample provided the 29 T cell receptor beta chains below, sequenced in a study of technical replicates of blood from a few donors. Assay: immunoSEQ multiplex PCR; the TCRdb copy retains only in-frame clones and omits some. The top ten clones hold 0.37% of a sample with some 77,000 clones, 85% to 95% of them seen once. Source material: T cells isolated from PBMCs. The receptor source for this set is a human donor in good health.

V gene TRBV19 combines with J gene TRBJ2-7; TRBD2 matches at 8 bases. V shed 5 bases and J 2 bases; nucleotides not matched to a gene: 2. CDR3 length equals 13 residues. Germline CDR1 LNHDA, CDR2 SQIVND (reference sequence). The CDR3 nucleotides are TGTGCCAGTAGTGTCGGGAGGGCCTACGAGCAGTACTTC. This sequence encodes CASSVGRAYEQYF.

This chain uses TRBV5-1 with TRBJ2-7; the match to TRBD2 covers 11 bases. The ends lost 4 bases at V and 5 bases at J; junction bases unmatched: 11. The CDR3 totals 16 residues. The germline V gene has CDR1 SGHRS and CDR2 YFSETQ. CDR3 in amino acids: CASSLYSGRAIDEQYF. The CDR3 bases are TGCGCCAGCAGCCTATATAGCGGGAGGGCCATCGACGAGCAGTACTTC. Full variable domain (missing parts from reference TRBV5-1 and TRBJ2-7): KAGVTQTPRYLIKTRGQQVTLSCSPISGHRSVSWYQQTPGQGLQFLFEYFSETQRNKGNFPGRFSGRQFSNSRSEMNVSTLELGDSALYLCASSLYSGRAIDEQYFGPGTRLTVT.

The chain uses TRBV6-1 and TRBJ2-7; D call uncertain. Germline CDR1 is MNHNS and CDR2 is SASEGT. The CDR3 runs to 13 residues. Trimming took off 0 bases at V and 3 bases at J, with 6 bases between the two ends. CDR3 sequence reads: CASSEAWSYEQYF. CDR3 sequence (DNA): TGTGCCAGCAGTGAAGCATGGAGCTACGAGCAGTACTTC.

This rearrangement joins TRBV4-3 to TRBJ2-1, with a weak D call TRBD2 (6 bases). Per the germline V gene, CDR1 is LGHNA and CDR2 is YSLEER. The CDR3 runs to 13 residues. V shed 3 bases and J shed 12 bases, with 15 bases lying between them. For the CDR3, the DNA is TGCGCCAGCAGCCAGGCTTGGGGGGAAAGGCAGTTCTTC. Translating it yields CASSQAWGERQFF.

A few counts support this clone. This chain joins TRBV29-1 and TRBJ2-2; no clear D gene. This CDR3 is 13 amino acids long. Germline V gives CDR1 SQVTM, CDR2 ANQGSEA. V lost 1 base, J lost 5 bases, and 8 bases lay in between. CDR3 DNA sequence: TGCAGCGTTGAAGGTTTGAGGACCGGGGAGCTGTTTTTT. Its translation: CSVEGLRTGELFF.

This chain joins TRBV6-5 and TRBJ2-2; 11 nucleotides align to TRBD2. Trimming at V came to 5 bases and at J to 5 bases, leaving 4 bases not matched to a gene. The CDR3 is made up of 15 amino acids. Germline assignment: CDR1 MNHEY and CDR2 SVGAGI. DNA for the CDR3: TGTGCCAGCAGTAGACTAGCGGGAAGGACCGGGGAGCTGTTTTTT. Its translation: CASSRLAGRTGELFF.

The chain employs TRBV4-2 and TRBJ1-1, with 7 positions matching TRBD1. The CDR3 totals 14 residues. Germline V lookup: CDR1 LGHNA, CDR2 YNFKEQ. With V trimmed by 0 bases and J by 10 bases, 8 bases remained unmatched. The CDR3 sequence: CASSQDARGRRAFF. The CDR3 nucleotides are TGTGCCAGCAGCCAAGATGCGAGGGGGCGCCGAGCTTTCTTT.

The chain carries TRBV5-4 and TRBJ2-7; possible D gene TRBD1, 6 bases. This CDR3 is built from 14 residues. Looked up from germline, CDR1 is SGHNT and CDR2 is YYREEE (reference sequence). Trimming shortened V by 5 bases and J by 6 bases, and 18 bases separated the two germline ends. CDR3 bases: TGTGCCAGCAGATCCGGAACAGGGAGTAGCGAGCAGTACTTC. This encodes CASRSGTGSSEQYF. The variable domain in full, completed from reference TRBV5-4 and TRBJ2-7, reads ETGVTQSPTHLIKTRGQQVTLRCSSQSGHNTVSWYQQALGQGPQFIFQYYREEENGRGNFPPRFSGLQFPNYSSELNVNALELDDSALYLCASRSGTGSSEQYFGPGTRLTVT.

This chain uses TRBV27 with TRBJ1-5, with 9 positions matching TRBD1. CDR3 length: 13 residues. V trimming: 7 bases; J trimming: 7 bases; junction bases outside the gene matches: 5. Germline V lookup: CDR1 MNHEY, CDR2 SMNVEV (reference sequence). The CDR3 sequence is CASKGTGRQPQHF. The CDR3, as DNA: TGTGCCAGCAAGGGGACAGGGAGACAGCCCCAGCATTTT.

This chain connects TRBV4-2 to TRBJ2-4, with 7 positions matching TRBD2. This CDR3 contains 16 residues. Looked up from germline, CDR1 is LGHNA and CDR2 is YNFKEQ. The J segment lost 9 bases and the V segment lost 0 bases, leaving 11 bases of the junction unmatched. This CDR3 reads CASSQEEGRGAAIQYF. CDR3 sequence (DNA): TGTGCCAGCAGCCAAGAGGAGGGGAGGGGCGCGGCCATTCAGTACTTC.

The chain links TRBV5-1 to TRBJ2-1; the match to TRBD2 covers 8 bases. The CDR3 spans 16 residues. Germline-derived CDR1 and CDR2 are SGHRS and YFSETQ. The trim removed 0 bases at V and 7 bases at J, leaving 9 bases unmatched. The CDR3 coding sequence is TGCGCCAGCAGCTTGGGGTTAGCGGGACTTTTGAATGAGCAGTTCTTC. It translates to CASSLGLAGLLNEQFF.

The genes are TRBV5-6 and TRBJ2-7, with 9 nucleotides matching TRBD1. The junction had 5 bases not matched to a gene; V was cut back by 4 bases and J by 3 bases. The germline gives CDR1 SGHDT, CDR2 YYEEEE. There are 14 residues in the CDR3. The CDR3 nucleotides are TGTGCCAGCAGCCTGGACAGGGGAATCTACGAGCAGTACTTC. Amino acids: CASSLDRGIYEQYF. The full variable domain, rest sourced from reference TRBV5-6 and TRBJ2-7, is DAGVTQSPTHLIKTRGQQVTLRCSPKSGHDTVSWYQQALGQGPQFIFQYYEEEERQRGNFPDRFSGHQFPNYSSELNVNALLLGDSALYLCASSLDRGIYEQYFGPGTRLTVT.

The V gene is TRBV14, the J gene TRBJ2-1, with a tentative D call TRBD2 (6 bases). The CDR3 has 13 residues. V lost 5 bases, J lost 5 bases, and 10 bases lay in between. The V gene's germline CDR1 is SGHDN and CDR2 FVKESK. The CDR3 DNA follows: TGTGCCAGCAGCAAGGGACTTCACAATGAGCAGTTCTTC. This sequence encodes CASSKGLHNEQFF.

CDR3: CARGLAGAPYEQYF. The CDR3, as DNA: TGTGCCCGGGGACTAGCGGGAGCGCCCTACGAGCAGTACTTC. The chain is built from TRBV30 and TRBJ2-7, with 14 bases fitting TRBD2. The CDR3 is 14 residues long. Per the germline V gene, CDR1 is GTSNPN and CDR2 is SVGIG (reference sequence). With V trimmed by 8 bases and J by 2 bases, 5 bases remained unmatched. Full variable domain (rest looked up from reference TRBV30 and TRBJ2-7): SQTIHQWPATLVQPVGSPLSLECTVEGTSNPNLYWYRQAAGRGLQLLFYSVGIGQISSEVPQNLSASRPQDRQFILSSKKLLLSDSGFYLCARGLAGAPYEQYFGPGTRLTVT.

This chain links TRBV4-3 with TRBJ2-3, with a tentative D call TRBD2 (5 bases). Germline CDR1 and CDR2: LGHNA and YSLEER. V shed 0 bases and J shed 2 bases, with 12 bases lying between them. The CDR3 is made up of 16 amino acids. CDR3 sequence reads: CASSQEFWEFTDTQYF. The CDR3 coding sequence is TGCGCCAGCAGCCAAGAATTTTGGGAGTTCACAGATACGCAGTATTTT.

CDR3 in DNA: TGTGCCAGTACAAGAACGGGGGGAAACACCATATATTTT. This sequence encodes CASTRTGGNTIYF. The V gene is TRBV6-5, the J gene TRBJ1-3; D is ambiguous. The germline CDR1 and CDR2 sequences are MNHEY and SVGAGI. Trimming removed 9 bases from V and 4 bases from J, with 13 bases in between. CDR3 length: 13 residues.

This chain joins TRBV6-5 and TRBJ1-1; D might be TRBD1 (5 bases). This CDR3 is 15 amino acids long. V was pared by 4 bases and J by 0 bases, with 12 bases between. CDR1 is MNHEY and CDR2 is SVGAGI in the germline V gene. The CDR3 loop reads CASSSLAGMNTEAFF. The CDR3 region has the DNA TGTGCCAGCAGTTCGCTCGCAGGGATGAACACTGAAGCTTTCTTT.

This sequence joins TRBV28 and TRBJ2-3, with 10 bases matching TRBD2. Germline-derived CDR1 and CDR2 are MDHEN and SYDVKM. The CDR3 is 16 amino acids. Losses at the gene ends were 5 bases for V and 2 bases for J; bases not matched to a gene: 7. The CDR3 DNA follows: TGTGCCAGCAGTCTTCTAGCGGGAGCGATCACAGATACGCAGTATTTT. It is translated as CASSLLAGAITDTQYF. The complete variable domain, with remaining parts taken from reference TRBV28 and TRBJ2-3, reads DVKVTQSSRYLVKRTGEKVFLECVQDMDHENMFWYRQDPGLGLRLIYFSYDVKMKEKGDIPEGYSVSREKKERFSLILESASTNQTSMYLCASSLLAGAITDTQYFGPGTRLTVL.

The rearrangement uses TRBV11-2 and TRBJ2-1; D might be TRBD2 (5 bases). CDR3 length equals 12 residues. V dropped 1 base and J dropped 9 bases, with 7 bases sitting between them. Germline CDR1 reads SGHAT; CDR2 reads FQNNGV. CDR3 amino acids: CASSLGGSEQFF. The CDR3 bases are TGTGCCAGCAGCTTAGGCGGGTCTGAGCAGTTCTTC.

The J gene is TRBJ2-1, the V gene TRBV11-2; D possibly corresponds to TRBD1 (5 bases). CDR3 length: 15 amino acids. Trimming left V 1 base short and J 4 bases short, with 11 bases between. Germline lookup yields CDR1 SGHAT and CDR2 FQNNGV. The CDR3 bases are TGTGCCAGCAGCTTAGGACGGACAATTTACAATGAGCAGTTCTTC. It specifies CASSLGRTIYNEQFF.

This CDR3 reads CASSYLGGRSTDTQYF. The CDR3 DNA reads as TGTGCCAGCAGCTACCTCGGCGGGAGGTCCACAGATACGCAGTATTTT. The V and J genes are TRBV7-3 and TRBJ2-3, with TRBD2 matching over 8 bases. This CDR3 region has 16 residues. Germline V gene lookup returns CDR1 SGHTA and CDR2 FQGTGA. J gave up 2 bases and V 4 bases, and 8 bases lay outside the gene matches.

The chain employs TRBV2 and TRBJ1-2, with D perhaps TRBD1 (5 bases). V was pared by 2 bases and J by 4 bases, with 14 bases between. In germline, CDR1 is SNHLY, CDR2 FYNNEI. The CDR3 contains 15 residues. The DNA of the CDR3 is TGTGCCAGCAGTGAAACGACAGTCGCTTTCTATGGCTACACCTTC. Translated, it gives CASSETTVAFYGYTF.

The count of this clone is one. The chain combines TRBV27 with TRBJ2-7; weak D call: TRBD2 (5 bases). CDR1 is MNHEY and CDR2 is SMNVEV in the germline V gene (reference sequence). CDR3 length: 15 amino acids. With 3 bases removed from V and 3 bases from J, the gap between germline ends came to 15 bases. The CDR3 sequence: CASSFSGRGNYEQYF. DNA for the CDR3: TGTGCCAGCAGTTTTTCCGGACGGGGAAACTACGAGCAGTACTTC.

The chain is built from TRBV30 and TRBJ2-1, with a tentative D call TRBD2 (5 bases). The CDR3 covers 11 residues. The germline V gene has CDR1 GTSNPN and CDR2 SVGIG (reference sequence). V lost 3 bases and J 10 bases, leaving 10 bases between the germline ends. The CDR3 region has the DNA TGTGCCTGGAGCGGAGGCAGCGAGCAGTTCTTC. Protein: CAWSGGSEQFF.

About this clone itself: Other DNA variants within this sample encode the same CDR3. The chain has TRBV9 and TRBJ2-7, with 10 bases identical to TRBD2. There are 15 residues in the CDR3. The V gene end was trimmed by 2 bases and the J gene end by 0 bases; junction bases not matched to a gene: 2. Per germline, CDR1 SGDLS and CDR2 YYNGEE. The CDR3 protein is CASSVGLAASYEQYF. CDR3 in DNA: TGTGCCAGCAGCGTTGGACTAGCGGCCTCCTACGAGCAGTACTTC.

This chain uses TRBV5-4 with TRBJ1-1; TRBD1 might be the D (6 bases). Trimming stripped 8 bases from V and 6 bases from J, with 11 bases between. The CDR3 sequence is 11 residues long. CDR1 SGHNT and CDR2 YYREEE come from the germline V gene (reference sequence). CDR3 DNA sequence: TGTGCCAGTACAGGGAGGGCTGAAGCTTTCTTT. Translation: CASTGRAEAFF.

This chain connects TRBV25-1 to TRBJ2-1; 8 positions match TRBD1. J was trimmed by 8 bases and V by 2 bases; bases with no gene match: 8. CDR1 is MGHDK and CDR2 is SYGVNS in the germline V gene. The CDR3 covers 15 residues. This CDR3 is CASSEGARGLHEQFF. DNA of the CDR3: TGTGCCAGCAGTGAAGGCGCCAGGGGGCTGCATGAGCAGTTCTTC.

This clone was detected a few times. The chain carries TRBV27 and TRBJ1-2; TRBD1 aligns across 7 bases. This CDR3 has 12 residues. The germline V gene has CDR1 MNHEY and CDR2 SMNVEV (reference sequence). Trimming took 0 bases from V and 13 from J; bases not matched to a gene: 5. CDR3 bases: TGTGCCAGCAGTTTATCTTTAGGGGGCAGCACCTTC. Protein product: CASSLSLGGSTF.

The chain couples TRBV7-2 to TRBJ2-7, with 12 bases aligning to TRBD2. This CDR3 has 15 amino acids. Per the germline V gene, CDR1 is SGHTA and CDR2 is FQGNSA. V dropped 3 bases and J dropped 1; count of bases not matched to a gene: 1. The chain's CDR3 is CASSLTSGSSYEQYF. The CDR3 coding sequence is TGTGCCAGCAGCTTGACTAGCGGGAGTTCCTACGAGCAGTACTTC. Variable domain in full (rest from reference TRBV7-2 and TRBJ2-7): GAGVSQSPSNKVTEKGKDVELRCDPISGHTALYWYRQSLGQGLEFLIYFQGNSAPDKSGLPSDRFSAERTGGSVSTLTIQRTQQEDSAVYLCASSLTSGSSYEQYFGPGTRLTVT.